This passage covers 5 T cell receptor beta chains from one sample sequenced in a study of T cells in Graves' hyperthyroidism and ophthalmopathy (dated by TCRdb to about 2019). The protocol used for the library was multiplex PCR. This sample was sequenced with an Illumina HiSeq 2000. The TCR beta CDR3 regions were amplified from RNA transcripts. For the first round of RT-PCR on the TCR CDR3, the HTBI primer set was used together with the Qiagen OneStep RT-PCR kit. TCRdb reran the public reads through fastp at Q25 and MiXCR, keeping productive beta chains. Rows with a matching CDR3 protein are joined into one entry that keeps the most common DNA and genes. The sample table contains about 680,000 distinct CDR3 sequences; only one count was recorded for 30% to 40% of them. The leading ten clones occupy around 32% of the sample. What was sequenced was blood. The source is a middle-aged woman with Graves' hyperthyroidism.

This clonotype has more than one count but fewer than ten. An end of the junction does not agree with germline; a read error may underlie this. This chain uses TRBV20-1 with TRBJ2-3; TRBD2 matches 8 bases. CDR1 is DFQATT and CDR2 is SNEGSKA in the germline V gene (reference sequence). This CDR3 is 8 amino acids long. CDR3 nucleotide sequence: TGCAGTGCTACGACTAGCGACTTT. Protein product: CSATTSDF.

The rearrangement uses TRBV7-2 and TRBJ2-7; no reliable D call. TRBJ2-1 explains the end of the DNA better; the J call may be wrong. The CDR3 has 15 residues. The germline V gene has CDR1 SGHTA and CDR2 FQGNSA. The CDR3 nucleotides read TGTGCCAGCAGCTTAGCTCTGGGAAAAGCCAATGAGCAGTTCTTC. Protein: CASSLALGKANEQFF.

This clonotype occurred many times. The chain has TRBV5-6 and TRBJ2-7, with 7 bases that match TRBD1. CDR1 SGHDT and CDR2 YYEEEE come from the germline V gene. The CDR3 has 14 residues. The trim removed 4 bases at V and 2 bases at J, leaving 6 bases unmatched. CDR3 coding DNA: TGTGCCAGCAGCAAGTGGGACAGCCCCTACGAGCAGTACTTC. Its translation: CASSKWDSPYEQYF.

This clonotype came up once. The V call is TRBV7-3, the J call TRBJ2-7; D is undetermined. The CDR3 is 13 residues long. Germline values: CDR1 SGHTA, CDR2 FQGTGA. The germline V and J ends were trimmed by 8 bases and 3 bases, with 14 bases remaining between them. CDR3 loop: CASSPPWDYEQYF. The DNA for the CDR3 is TGTGCCAGCTCACCACCGTGGGACTACGAGCAGTACTTC.

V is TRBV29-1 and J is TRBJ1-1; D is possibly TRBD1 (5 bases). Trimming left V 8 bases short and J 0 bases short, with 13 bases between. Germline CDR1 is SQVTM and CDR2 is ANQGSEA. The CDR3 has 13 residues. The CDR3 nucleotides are TGCAGCTCACAACAGGAAATGAACACTGAAGCTTTCTTT. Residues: CSSQQEMNTEAFF.